One sample yielded the 8 T cell receptor beta chains listed below, sequenced in a study of CD8+ T cells in alopecia areata. Following RNA extraction, reverse transcription yielded cDNA that acted as the sequencing template. The assay was immunoSEQ multiplex PCR, and TCRdb's table has in-frame clones only and misses some. This table has 150,000 to 200,000 clones, roughly 60% appearing once. The sequences come from CD4+ T cells sorted from blood, collected at week 0. These receptor sequences come from a human donor with alopecia areata.

This chain uses TRBV7-2 with TRBJ2-1; D gene unclear. CDR3 size: 15 residues. Germline V gene lookup returns CDR1 SGHTA and CDR2 FQGNSA. V lost 1 base and J lost 5, with 12 bases in between. In DNA, the CDR3 is TGTGCCAGCAGCTTAGAAAGGGCGATCAACAATGAGCAGTTCTTC. Encoded protein: CASSLERAINNEQFF.

The V and J genes are TRBV4-1 and TRBJ2-2; tentatively, D is TRBD2 (6 bases). Looked up from germline, CDR1 is MGHRA and CDR2 is YSYEKL. There are 14 residues in the CDR3. Trimming took 8 bases from V and 4 from J, leaving 14 bases between them. The CDR3 nucleotides are TGCGCCAGCGGGGGGACCTCTTTCACCGGGGAGCTGTTTTTT. This translates into CASGGTSFTGELFF.

The sample holds one count of this clone. The chain joins TRBV13 to TRBJ2-2; D is possibly TRBD2 (5 bases). The CDR3 is 16 residues long. Per the germline V gene, CDR1 is PRHDT and CDR2 is FYEKMQ (reference sequence). Trimming cost V 3 bases and J 2 bases, with 13 bases left between them. The CDR3 sequence: CASSFRGRINTGELFF. CDR3 DNA: TGTGCCAGCAGCTTTCGAGGGCGGATAAACACCGGGGAGCTGTTTTTT.

The chain links TRBV7-7 to TRBJ2-2, with TRBD1 matching over 7 bases. Looked up from germline, CDR1 is SSHAT and CDR2 is FNYEAQ (reference sequence). V lost 8 bases and J lost 2; bases outside the gene matches: 2. The CDR3 runs to 13 residues. This chain's CDR3 is CASGDSNTGELFF. DNA for the CDR3: TGTGCCAGCGGGGACAGCAACACCGGGGAGCTGTTTTTT.

V usage is TRBV7-2 and J usage is TRBJ1-2; D not certain. This CDR3 comprises 14 residues. V was cut by 0 bases and J by 0 bases, with 5 bases left in between. The germline V gene has CDR1 SGHTA and CDR2 FQGNSA. The CDR3 DNA reads as TGTGCCAGCAGCTTAGCTGGGTCTAACTATGGCTACACCTTC. Protein product: CASSLAGSNYGYTF.

The chain carries TRBV6-5 and TRBJ2-2; no reliable D call. Germline V CDR1 and CDR2: MNHEY, SVGAGI. The V end was cut by 3 bases, the J end by 6 bases, with 8 bases between. The CDR3 is made up of 13 amino acids. The chain's CDR3 is CASSYWRSGELFF. CDR3 coding DNA: TGTGCCAGCAGTTATTGGAGATCCGGGGAGCTGTTTTTT.

J is TRBJ1-6 and V is TRBV27; TRBD1 agrees at 7 bases. This CDR3 is built from 16 residues. The trim removed 5 bases at V and 7 bases at J, leaving 11 bases unmatched. From germline, CDR1 is MNHEY and CDR2 SMNVEV (reference sequence). The CDR3 DNA sequence: TGTGCCAGCAGTGCGTGGACAGGACACCCCAATTCACCCCTCCACTTT. It specifies CASSAWTGHPNSPLHF.

The chain uses TRBV6-5 and TRBJ1-2; D gene uncertain. Germline assignment: CDR1 MNHEY and CDR2 SVGAGI. V was trimmed by 5 bases and J by 0 bases, leaving 13 bases between them. The CDR3 runs 15 residues. The CDR3 reads CASSATPGANYGYTF. The CDR3 DNA is TGTGCCAGCAGTGCCACACCCGGGGCTAACTATGGCTACACCTTC.